The entry below gives a single T cell receptor beta chain sequence along with its context. Its antigen target is currently unknown. Sequencing used a NextSeq 550. The Human TCR Profiling Kit (MiLaboratory) was used to make UMI-labeled 5' RACE TRB cDNA libraries. cDNA synthesis used the entire amount of extracted RNA, and PCR amplification then used the entire amount of cDNA produced. Libraries were prepared in parallel with an identical number of PCR cycles. As for how the authors treated the data: With a minimum of two reads required per UMI, MIGEC and MiXCR pulled out about 49,000 +/- 11,000 unique UMI-labeled TRB cDNA molecules from each library. Each library averaged about 40,000 +/- 10,000 functional in-frame TRB CDR3 nucleotide clonotypes without stop codons. After each sample was downsampled to 5000 UMI-labeled TRB molecules, VDJtools was used to calculate diversity metrics such as normalized Shannon-Wiener and Chao1. VDJtools was used to calculate clonotype-size-weighted physicochemical properties of the central five CDR3 residues, namely interaction energy, strength, volume and Kidera factor 4. After reprocessing by TCRdb, each CDR3 protein sequence is one entry, and no DNA is given. TCRdb's processing, not the study's, gives the V and J calls here. The sample's table covers around 81,000 distinct CDR3 sequences. The ten largest clonotypes hold 1.5% to 2% of the sample.

This sample was included in a study of CXCR3-negative and CXCR3-positive naive CD8 T cells (dated by TCRdb to between 2018 and 2021). Context from the whole study: In total, 130 million to 150 million TRB reads were obtained, or roughly 1.5 +/- 0.3 million reads per library. Naive subsets from about five donors and memory cells from 3 donors were included in the TRBV-TRBJ cluster analysis. Diversity and physicochemical repertoire analyses were performed on around 10 donors pooled from two independent experiments.

Study-level results and caveats: Within the same donor, TRBV-TRBJ usage looked similar between naive CXCR3-negative and CXCR3-positive cells, but memory cells had distinct patterns. Both naive subsets had comparably high repertoire diversity, while memory CD8+ T cells had much lower repertoire diversity. Freshly isolated PBMCs were used for most assays because CXCR3 expression went down partially after cryopreservation. TRB CDR3s from CXCR3-positive naive cells showed higher hydrophobicity (lower Kidera factor 4), lower energy, and higher strength and volume indices than CXCR3-negative naive cells. Surface CD5, linked to self-reactivity in mice, was comparable between naive subsets; TCR interaction strength was therefore also inferred from TRB CDR3 physicochemical properties.

Each CD8+ T cell subset was flow-sorted in triplicate, and 300,000 to 350,000 cells per subset were placed directly into RLT lysis buffer. To keep memory contaminants out, a stringent definition of naive CD8+ T cells was applied: CD45RO-CCR7+CD27+CD95-. Peripheral blood mononuclear cells were isolated from buffy coats using standard density gradient centrifugation. A FACSAria III was used to flow-sort naive CXCR3-negative and CXCR3-positive CD8+ T cells. An RNeasy Mini Kit was used to extract total RNA from the sorted cells. For CDR1 and CDR2, the germline V gene lists SGHRS and YFSETQ. There are 14 amino acids in the CDR3, from cysteine to phenylalanine inclusive. No coding sequence is recorded.

This clonotype was obtained from a human donor in good health. Some clones in this sample may be carry-over from other donors' samples. The sample consisted of naive CXCR3- CD8+ T cells from blood. Per the publication, the cell subset or site label means: CD45RO-CCR7+CD27+CD95- naive CD8+ T cells lacking CXCR3 (TNR3-). The chain employs TRBV5-1 and TRBJ1-1. The CDR3 is CASTLETGNTEAFF.